This T cell receptor (beta chain) was sequenced during a study of cytomegalovirus exposure and HLA in healthy donors. Study-level results: 164 TCR beta chains were listed as cytomegalovirus-associated. Most TCR sequences were rare, but some public TCRs occurred in many donors. A later analysis found first-cohort TCR clusters tended to co-occur in the 130 or so validation repertoires.

The donors formed part of the 120-subject validation cohort, distinct from the approximately 670-subject first cohort. As concerns this clone: Its antigen is not known.

The germline V gene has CDR1 SEHNR and CDR2 FQNEAQ (reference sequence). This CDR3 region has 16 residues. V lost 4 bases and J 4 bases, leaving 17 bases between the germline ends. Repertoires were generated with immunoSEQ multiplex PCR, while TCRdb's copy carries only in-frame clones and drops some. The sample has 89,000 or so clones, over 85% seen once. Sequenced material: PBMCs. V gene TRBV7-9 combines with J gene TRBJ1-5; D unresolved. The TCR originated in a woman aged 30 to 39 in good health and CMV-seropositive. CDR3 DNA: TGTGCCAGCAGCTCGAGACACGCGACGTTAAATCAGCCCCAGCATTTT. This encodes CASSSRHATLNQPQHF. Drawing the rest from reference TRBV7-9 and TRBJ1-5, the complete variable domain is DTGVSQNPRHKITKRGQNVTFRCDPISEHNRLYWYRQTLGQGPEFLTYFQNEAQLEKSRLLSDRFSAERPKGSFSTLEIQRTEQGDSAMYLCASSSRHATLNQPQHFGDGTRLSIL.